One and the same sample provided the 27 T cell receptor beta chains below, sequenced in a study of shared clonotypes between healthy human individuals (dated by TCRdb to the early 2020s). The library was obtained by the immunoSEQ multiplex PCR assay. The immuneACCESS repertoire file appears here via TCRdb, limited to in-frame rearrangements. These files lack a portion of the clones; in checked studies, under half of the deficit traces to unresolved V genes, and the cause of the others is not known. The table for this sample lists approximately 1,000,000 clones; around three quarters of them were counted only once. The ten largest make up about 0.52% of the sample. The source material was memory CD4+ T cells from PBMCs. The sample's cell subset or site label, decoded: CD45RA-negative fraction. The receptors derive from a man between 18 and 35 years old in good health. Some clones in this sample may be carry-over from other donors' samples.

DNA of the CDR3: TGCGCCAGCAGCACCCAGGGTTTGAACACTGAAGCTTTCTTT. Amino acids: CASSTQGLNTEAFF. The rearrangement uses TRBV5-1 and TRBJ1-1, with D maybe TRBD1 (5 bases). Deletions cut 4 bases from V and 0 bases from J, with 10 bases between. Germline assignment: CDR1 SGHRS and CDR2 YFSETQ. The length of the CDR3 is 14 residues.

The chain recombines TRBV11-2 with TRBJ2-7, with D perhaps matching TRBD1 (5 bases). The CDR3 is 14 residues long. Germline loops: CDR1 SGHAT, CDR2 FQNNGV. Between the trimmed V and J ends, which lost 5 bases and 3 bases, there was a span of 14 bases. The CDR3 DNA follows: TGTGCCAGCAGCCCCCCCCCAGGGAACTACGAGCAGTACTTC. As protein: CASSPPPGNYEQYF.

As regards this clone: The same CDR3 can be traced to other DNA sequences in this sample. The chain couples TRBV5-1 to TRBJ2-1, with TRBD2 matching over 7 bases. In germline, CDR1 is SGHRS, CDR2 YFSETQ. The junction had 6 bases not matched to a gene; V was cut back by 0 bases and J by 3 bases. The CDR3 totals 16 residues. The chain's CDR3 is CASSLVASGGYNEQFF. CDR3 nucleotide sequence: TGCGCCAGCAGCTTGGTGGCTAGCGGAGGCTACAATGAGCAGTTCTTC.

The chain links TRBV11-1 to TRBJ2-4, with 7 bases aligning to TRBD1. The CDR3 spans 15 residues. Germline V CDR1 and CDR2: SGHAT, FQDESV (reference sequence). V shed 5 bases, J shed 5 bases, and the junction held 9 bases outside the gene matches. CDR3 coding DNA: TGTGCCAGCAGCCCAAGACAGGGTGGGGAAAACATTCAGTACTTC. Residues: CASSPRQGGENIQYF.

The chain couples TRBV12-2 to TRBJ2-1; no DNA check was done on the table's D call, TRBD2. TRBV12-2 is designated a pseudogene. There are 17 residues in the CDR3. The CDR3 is CASRNQVEGGIYNEQFF. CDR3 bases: TGTGCAAGTCGCAACCAGGTCGAGGGTGGAATCTACAATGAGCAGTTCTTC.

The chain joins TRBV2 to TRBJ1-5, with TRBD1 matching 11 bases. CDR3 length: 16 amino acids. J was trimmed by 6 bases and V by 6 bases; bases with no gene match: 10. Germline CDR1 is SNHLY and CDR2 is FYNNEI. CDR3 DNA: TGTGCCAGCAGGGAAACAGGGACAGGGGGGGGTCAGCCCCAGCATTTT. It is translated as CASRETGTGGGQPQHF.

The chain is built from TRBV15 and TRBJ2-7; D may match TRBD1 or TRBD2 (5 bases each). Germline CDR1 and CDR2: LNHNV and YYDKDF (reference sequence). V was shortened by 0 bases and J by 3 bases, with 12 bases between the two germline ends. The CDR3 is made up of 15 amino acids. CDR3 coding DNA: TGTGCCACCAGCAGAGATGAGGGGAACGGCTACGAGCAGTACTTC. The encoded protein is CATSRDEGNGYEQYF.

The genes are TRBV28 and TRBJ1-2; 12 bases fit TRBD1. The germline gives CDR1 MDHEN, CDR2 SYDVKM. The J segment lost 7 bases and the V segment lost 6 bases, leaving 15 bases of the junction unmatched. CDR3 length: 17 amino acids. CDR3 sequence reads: CASRLGGTGGLGGGYTF. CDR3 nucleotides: TGTGCCAGCAGATTAGGTGGGACAGGGGGCCTAGGAGGTGGCTACACCTTC.

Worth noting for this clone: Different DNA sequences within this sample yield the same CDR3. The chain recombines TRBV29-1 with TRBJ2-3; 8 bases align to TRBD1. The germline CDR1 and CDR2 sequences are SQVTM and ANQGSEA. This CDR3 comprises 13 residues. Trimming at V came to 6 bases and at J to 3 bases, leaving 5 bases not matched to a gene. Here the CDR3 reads CSVDTGGTDTQYF. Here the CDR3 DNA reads TGCAGCGTCGATACAGGGGGTACAGATACGCAGTATTTT.

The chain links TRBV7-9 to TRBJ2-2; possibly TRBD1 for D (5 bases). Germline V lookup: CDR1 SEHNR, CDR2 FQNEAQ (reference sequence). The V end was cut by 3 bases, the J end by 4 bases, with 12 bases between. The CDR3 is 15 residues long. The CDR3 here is CASSFRQGLTGELFF. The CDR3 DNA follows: TGTGCCAGCAGCTTTAGGCAGGGCCTCACCGGGGAGCTGTTTTTT. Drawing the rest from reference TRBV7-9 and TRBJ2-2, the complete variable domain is DTGVSQNPRHKITKRGQNVTFRCDPISEHNRLYWYRQTLGQGPEFLTYFQNEAQLEKSRLLSDRFSAERPKGSFSTLEIQRTEQGDSAMYLCASSFRQGLTGELFFGEGSRLTVL.

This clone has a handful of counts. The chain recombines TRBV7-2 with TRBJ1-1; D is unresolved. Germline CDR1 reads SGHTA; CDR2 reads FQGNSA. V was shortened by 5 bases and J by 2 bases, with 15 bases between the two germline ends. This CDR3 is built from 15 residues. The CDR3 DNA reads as TGTGCCAGCAGCCCTAGCAGGTCCCGAAACACTGAAGCTTTCTTT. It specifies CASSPSRSRNTEAFF.

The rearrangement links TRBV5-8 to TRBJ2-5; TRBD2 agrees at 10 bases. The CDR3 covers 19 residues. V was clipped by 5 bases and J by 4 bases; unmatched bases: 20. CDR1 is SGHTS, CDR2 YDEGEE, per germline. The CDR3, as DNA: TGTGCCAGCAGAACGACCCCTAGCGGGAGCTCCGGAGGTCTAGAGACCCAGTACTTC. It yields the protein CASRTTPSGSSGGLETQYF.

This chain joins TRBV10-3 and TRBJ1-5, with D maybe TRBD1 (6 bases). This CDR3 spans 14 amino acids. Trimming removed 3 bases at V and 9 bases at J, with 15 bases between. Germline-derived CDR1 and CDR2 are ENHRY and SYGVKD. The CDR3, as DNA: TGTGCCATCAGTGACACAGGGCAATCAATGCCCCAGCATTTT. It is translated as CAISDTGQSMPQHF.

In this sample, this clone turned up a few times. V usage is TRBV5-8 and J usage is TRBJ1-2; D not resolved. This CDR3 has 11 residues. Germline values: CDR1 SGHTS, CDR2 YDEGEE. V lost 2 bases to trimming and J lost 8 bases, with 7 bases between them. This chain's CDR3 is CASSLTSGYTF. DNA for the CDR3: TGTGCCAGCAGCTTAACAAGCGGCTACACCTTC.

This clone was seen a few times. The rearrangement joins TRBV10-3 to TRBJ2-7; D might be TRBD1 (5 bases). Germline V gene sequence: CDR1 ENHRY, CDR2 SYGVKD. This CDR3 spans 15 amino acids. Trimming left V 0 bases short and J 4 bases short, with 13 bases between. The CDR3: CAISESKGREYEQYF. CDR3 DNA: TGTGCCATCAGTGAGTCGAAAGGCAGGGAATACGAGCAGTACTTC.

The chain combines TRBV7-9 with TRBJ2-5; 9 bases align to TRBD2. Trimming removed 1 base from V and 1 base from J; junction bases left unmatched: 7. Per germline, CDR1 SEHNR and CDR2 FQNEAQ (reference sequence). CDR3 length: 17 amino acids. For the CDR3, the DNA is TGTGCCAGCAGCTTAGTCTCGACTAGCGGTACCCAAGAGACCCAGTACTTC. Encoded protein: CASSLVSTSGTQETQYF.

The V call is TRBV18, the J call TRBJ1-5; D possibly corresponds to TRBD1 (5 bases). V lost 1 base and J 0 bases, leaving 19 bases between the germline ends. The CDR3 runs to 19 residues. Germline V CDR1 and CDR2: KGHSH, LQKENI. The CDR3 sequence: CASSPRGLSADYSNQPQHF. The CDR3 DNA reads TGTGCCAGCTCACCACGGGGCCTCTCGGCAGATTATAGCAATCAGCCCCAGCATTTT.

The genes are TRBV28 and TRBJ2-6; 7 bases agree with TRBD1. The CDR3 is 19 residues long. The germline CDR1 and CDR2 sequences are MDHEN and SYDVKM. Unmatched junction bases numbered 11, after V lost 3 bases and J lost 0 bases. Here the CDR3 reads CASSFSFLDRSSGANVLTF. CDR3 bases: TGTGCCAGCAGTTTTTCATTTCTGGACAGGAGCTCTGGGGCCAACGTCCTGACTTTC.

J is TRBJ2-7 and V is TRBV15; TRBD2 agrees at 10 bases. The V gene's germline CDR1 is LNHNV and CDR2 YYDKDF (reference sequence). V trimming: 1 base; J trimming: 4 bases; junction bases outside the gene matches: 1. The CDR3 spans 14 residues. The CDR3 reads CATSRGTSGYEQYF. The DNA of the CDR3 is TGTGCCACCAGCAGAGGGACTAGCGGATACGAGCAGTACTTC.

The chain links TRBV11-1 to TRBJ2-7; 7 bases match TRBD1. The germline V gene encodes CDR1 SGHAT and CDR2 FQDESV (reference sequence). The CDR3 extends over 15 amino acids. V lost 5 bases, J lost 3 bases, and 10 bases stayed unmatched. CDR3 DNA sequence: TGTGCCAGCAGCGCCCGTCAGGGACAGAGCTACGAGCAGTACTTC. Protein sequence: CASSARQGQSYEQYF.

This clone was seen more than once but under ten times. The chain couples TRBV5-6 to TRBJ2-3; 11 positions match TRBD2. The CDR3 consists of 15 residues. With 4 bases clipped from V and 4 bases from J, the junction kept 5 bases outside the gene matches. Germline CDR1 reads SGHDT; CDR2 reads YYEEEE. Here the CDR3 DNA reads TGTGCCAGCAGCATGCTTAGCGGGAGGGCAGATACGCAGTATTTT. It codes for CASSMLSGRADTQYF.

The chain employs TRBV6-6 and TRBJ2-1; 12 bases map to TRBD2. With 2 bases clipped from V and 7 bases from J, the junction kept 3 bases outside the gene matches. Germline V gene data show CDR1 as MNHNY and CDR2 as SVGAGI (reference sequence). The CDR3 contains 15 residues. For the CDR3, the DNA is TGTGCCAGCAGTTACACTAGCGGGAGGTTTAATGAGCAGTTCTTC. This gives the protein CASSYTSGRFNEQFF.

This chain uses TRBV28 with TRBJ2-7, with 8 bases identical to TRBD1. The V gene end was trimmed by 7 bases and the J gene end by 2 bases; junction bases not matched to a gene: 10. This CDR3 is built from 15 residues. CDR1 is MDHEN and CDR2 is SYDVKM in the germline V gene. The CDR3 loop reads CASTKPGQGPYEQYF. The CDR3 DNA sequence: TGTGCCAGCACCAAACCTGGACAGGGCCCCTACGAGCAGTACTTC.

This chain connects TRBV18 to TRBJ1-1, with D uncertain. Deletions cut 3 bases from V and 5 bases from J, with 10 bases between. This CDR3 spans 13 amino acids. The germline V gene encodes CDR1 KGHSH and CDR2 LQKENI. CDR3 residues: CASSPTRLTEAFF. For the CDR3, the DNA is TGTGCCAGCTCACCCACCCGTCTTACTGAAGCTTTCTTT.

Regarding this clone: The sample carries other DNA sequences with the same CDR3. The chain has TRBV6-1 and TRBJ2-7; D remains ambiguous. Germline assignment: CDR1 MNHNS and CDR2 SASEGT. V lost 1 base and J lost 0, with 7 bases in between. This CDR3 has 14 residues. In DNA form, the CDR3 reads TGTGCCAGCAGTGAAGGACCCAGCTCCTACGAGCAGTACTTC. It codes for CASSEGPSSYEQYF.

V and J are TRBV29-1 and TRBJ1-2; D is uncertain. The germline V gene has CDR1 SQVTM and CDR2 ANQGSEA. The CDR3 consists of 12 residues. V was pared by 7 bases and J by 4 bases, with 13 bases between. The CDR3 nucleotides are TGCAGCGCTCCCTCCGGCCGCTATGGCTACACCTTC. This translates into CSAPSGRYGYTF.

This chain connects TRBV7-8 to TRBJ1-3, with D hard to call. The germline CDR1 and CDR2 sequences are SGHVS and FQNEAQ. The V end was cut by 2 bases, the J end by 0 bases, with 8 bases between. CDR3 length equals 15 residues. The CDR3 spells CASSLMGSSGNTIYF. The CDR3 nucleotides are TGTGCCAGCAGCTTAATGGGCTCCTCTGGAAACACCATATATTTT.